This T cell receptor (beta chain) derives from a study of blood T cell repertoires in COVID-19. About the research overall: Material from acute and convalescent COVID-19 was sourced from the United States, Italy and Spain.

This CDR3 comprises 13 residues. Germline assignment: CDR1 SGHTA and CDR2 FQGNSA. Trimming took 5 bases from V and 4 from J, leaving 11 bases between them. The authors' processing: Researchers report that nucleated cell counts were estimated from reference gene primer amplification. Using immunoSEQ multiplex PCR, the repertoire was profiled, and TCRdb retains in-frame clones only, with some absent. The V and J calls and the clone size are those of that table, but D and trimming were determined from the DNA. Here the sample spans about 140,000 clones, approximately 90% being singletons. Sequences were obtained from peripheral blood. This rearrangement joins TRBV7-2 to TRBJ1-2, with D perhaps matching TRBD1 (6 bases). This TCR was recovered from a woman of 80 years or more with acute or convalescent COVID-19. The CDR3, as DNA: TGTGCCAGCAGCCCCGCCAGGGGCTATGGCTACACCTTC. Protein product: CASSPARGYGYTF.